The 16 T cell receptor beta chains in this list originate from one sample, sequenced in a study of shared clonotypes between healthy human individuals. The assay was immunoSEQ multiplex PCR, and TCRdb's table has in-frame clones only and misses some. Found here are 2 million to 2.5 million clones, around 92% of them singletons; the top ten hold approximately 0.41%. The sequencing input was naive CD4+ T cells from PBMCs. Subset meaning: CD45RA+ positively selected. The source is a man aged 18-30 years in good health. Some clones in this sample may be carry-over from other donors' samples.

The rearrangement links TRBV7-9 to TRBJ2-1; 8 bases are shared with TRBD2. CDR3 length: 13 amino acids. V trimming: 4 bases; J trimming: 6 bases; junction bases outside the gene matches: 2. CDR1 and CDR2 (germline): SEHNR, FQNEAQ (reference sequence). CDR3 DNA: TGTGCCAGCAGCTCGAGCGGGAGCAATGAGCAGTTCTTC. Amino acid sequence: CASSSSGSNEQFF.

The gene calls are TRBV7-8 and TRBJ1-4; D gene ambiguous. V dropped 6 bases and J dropped 7 bases, with 12 bases sitting between them. There are 13 residues in the CDR3. Germline V CDR1 and CDR2: SGHVS, FQNEAQ. CDR3 bases: TGTGCCAGCAGACCGGGAGGGAGTGAAAAACTGTTTTTT. It encodes CASRPGGSEKLFF.

The gene calls are TRBV29-1 and TRBJ1-3; D gene ambiguous. V gave up 5 bases and J gave up 4 bases, with 9 bases separating them. CDR3 length equals 12 residues. Germline values: CDR1 SQVTM, CDR2 ANQGSEA. CDR3 bases: TGCAGCGTTAAATTCTCGGGAAACACCATATATTTT. Its translation is CSVKFSGNTIYF. The full variable domain, its missing parts supplied by reference TRBV29-1 and TRBJ1-3, is SAVISQKPSRDICQRGTSLTIQCQVDSQVTMMFWYRQQPGQSLTLIATANQGSEATYESGFVIDKFPISRPNLTFSTLTVSNMSPEDSSIYLCSVKFSGNTIYFGEGSWLTVV.

Points on this clone: This sample includes further DNA sequences coding for the same CDR3. This CDR3 is CASSLGLTNTEAFF. The CDR3 bases are TGCGCCAGCAGCTTGGGTCTTACGAACACTGAAGCTTTCTTT. The V and J genes are TRBV5-1 and TRBJ1-1, with D uncertain. The CDR3 contains 14 residues. Germline assignment: CDR1 SGHRS and CDR2 YFSETQ. Trimming cost V 0 bases and J 1 base, with 7 bases left between them.

This clone was detected once. The chain is built from TRBV5-3 and TRBJ1-2; D uncertain. TRBV5-3 is an ORF, with its function uncertain. CDR3 length: 16 residues. V shed 5 bases and J shed 2 bases, with 19 bases lying between them. DNA of the CDR3: TGTGCCAGAAGTCGCCTTTTCTGCCACAGCAACTATGGCTACACCTTC. Its translation: CARSRLFCHSNYGYTF.

The chain combines TRBV9 with TRBJ2-6; 9 positions match TRBD2. The CDR3 has 18 residues. The ends lost 0 bases at V and 0 bases at J; junction bases unmatched: 4. Germline V gives CDR1 SGDLS, CDR2 YYNGEE. The chain's CDR3 is CASSVVTSGLSGANVLTF. CDR3 bases: TGTGCCAGCAGCGTAGTGACTAGCGGACTCTCTGGGGCCAACGTCCTGACTTTC.

This sequence joins TRBV18 and TRBJ1-4; D might be TRBD1 (5 bases). The V end was cut by 2 bases, the J end by 8 bases, with 12 bases between. In germline, CDR1 is KGHSH, CDR2 LQKENI. This CDR3 region has 14 residues. The DNA for the CDR3 is TGTGCCAGCTCACCAAGCACTTGGGGGGAAAAACTGTTTTTT. Translated, it gives CASSPSTWGEKLFF.

This chain uses TRBV19 with TRBJ2-1; 12 positions agree with TRBD2. The CDR3 loop spans 16 amino acids. J gave up 6 bases and V 4 bases, and 7 bases lay outside the gene matches. Germline V CDR1 and CDR2: LNHDA, SQIVND (reference sequence). CDR3 residues: CASSTTSGRGGNEQFF. The CDR3, as DNA: TGTGCCAGTAGTACGACTAGCGGGAGAGGCGGCAATGAGCAGTTCTTC.

The genes are TRBV10-2 and TRBJ1-1; tentatively, D is TRBD1 (6 bases). The CDR3 spans 14 residues. Trimming took 2 bases from V and 1 from J, leaving 8 bases between them. The germline gives CDR1 WSHSY, CDR2 SAAADI. CDR3 coding DNA: TGCGCCAGCAGTGAGGACAGGAGGAACACTGAAGCTTTCTTT. It encodes CASSEDRRNTEAFF.

The chain has TRBV5-5 and TRBJ2-5; 10 nucleotides line up with TRBD1. The CDR3 is made up of 14 amino acids. J lost 5 bases, V lost 7 bases, and 8 bases had no gene match. CDR1 and CDR2 from the germline V gene are SGHKS and YYEKEE (reference sequence). The CDR3, as DNA: TGTGCCAGCGGGCGACAGGGGGCGCGGGAGACCCAGTACTTC. Amino acids: CASGRQGARETQYF.

This clone was seen once. The chain links TRBV7-6 to TRBJ2-7; D might be TRBD1 (6 bases). Germline CDR1 is SGHVS and CDR2 is FNYEAQ. The CDR3 is 15 amino acids. V was trimmed by 3 bases and J by 7 bases, leaving 19 bases between them. CDR3 region: CASSLNRVSSEEQYF. The CDR3 coding sequence is TGTGCCAGCAGCTTGAACAGGGTGTCTTCGGAAGAGCAGTACTTC.

V and J are TRBV4-2 and TRBJ2-7; 14 nucleotides agree with TRBD2. Germline CDR1 LGHNA, CDR2 YNFKEQ. CDR3 size: 17 residues. V shed 5 bases, J shed 5 bases, and the junction held 11 bases outside the gene matches. CDR3 coding DNA: TGTGCCAGCAGCAAAACGGAGGGACTAGCGGGAGCCCACGAGCAGTACTTC. This gives the protein CASSKTEGLAGAHEQYF.

The J gene is TRBJ1-1, the V gene TRBV30; tentative D call: TRBD1 (5 bases). Trimming pared 3 bases from V and 11 bases from J, leaving 13 bases between. The CDR3 loop spans 11 amino acids. Germline V gives CDR1 GTSNPN, CDR2 SVGIG (reference sequence). The CDR3 reads CAWRGRGTAFF. DNA of the CDR3: TGTGCCTGGAGGGGCAGAGGGACTGCTTTCTTT.

This clone was recorded once. The CDR3 protein is CASSSSGRFAYEQYF. The CDR3 bases are TGTGCCAGTAGTAGTAGCGGGCGATTCGCCTACGAGCAGTACTTC. The V call is TRBV19, the J call TRBJ2-7; 7 bases are shared with TRBD2. J was trimmed by 2 bases and V by 4 bases; bases with no gene match: 8. The CDR3 loop spans 15 amino acids. Germline V gene lookup returns CDR1 LNHDA and CDR2 SQIVND (reference sequence).

The J gene is TRBJ2-1, the V gene TRBV25-1, with 9 bases identical to TRBD2. In germline, CDR1 is MGHDK, CDR2 SYGVNS. The CDR3 has 16 amino acids. The V and J ends lost 1 base and 8 bases, in that order; junction bases with no gene match: 9. The CDR3 DNA follows: TGTGCCAGCAGTGAATCGGGTAGCGGGAGAACCCATGAGCAGTTCTTC. Protein product: CASSESGSGRTHEQFF.

The chain couples TRBV5-4 to TRBJ2-3, with 9 nucleotides matching TRBD2. Per germline, CDR1 SGHNT and CDR2 YYREEE (reference sequence). The trim removed 1 base at V and 3 bases at J, leaving 6 bases unmatched. The CDR3 spans 16 residues. This CDR3 reads CASSLQIAGATDTQYF. The CDR3 DNA is TGTGCCAGCAGCTTGCAGATAGCGGGAGCTACAGATACGCAGTATTTT. Looking up the rest from reference TRBV5-4 and TRBJ2-3 gives the full variable domain: ETGVTQSPTHLIKTRGQQVTLRCSSQSGHNTVSWYQQALGQGPQFIFQYYREEENGRGNFPPRFSGLQFPNYSSELNVNALELDDSALYLCASSLQIAGATDTQYFGPGTRLTVL.